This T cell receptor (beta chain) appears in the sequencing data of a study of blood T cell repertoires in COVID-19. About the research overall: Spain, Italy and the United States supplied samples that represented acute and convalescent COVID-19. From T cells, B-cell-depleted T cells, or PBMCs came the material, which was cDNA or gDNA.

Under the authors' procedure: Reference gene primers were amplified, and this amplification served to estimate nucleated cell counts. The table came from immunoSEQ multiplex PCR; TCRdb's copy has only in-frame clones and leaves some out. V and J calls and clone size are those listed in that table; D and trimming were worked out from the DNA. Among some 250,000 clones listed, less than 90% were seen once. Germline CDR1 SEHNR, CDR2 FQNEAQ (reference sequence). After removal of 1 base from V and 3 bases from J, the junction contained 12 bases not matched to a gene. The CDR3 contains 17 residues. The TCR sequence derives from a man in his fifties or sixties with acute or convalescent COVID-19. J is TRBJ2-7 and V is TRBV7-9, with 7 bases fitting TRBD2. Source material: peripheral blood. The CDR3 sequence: CASSLGGGVDTIYEQYF. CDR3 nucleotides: TGTGCCAGCAGCTTAGGTGGGGGGGTAGATACGATCTACGAGCAGTACTTC.